The clone carrying this T cell receptor beta chain was seen ten or more times. Its antigen is not identified. The sample is drawn from a study of neurological immune-mediated disorders. V trimming: 5 bases; J trimming: 5 bases; junction bases outside the gene matches: 5. CDR3 size: 14 residues. Germline loops: CDR1 SGHTA, CDR2 FQGNSA. 5'RACE with 10-nucleotide random UMIs generated the cDNA. Via MiXCR, TCRdb re-called the 5' RACE reads, giving one row per CDR3 protein. The sample contains roughly 40,000 distinct CDR3 sequences, roughly 2.5% of which appear only once. Study observations and caveats: The study phylogenetically grouped the repertoires of 18 of 34 multiple sclerosis patients into one related-CDR3 cluster, a possible signature. The multiple sclerosis repertoire cluster lacked an association with any feature, whether clinical or MRI.

The chain couples TRBV7-2 to TRBJ2-5, with 10 bases lining up with TRBD1. The receptor comes from a man aged 50 to 60 with multiple sclerosis. The sample was PBMCs. As DNA, the CDR3 is TGTGCCAGCAGCCGGACAGGGGGGGAGGAGACCCAGTACTTC. It is translated as CASSRTGGEETQYF. Complete variable domain (other parts from reference TRBV7-2 and TRBJ2-5): GAGVSQSPSNKVTEKGKDVELRCDPISGHTALYWYRQSLGQGLEFLIYFQGNSAPDKSGLPSDRFSAERTGGSVSTLTIQRTQQEDSAVYLCASSRTGGEETQYFGPGTRLLVL.